The sequence of this T cell receptor (beta chain) was determined in a study of CD8+ T cells in alopecia areata. At the level of the study: Oral tofacitinib, 5 to 10 mg twice daily, was given in an open-label trial.

For this clone: What it recognizes is unknown.

Indicated treatment: oral pan-JAK inhibitor, 5-10 mg twice daily. Study-level results: Especially in alopecia totalis/universalis, lesional scalp showed greater clonality than normal scalp did. In scalp and blood during tofacitinib, many expanded lesional clones persisted.

Deletions cut 0 bases from V and 12 bases from J, with 14 bases between. The CDR3 runs to 12 residues. Germline values: CDR1 GTSNPN, CDR2 SVGIG (reference sequence). As the sequencing template, cDNA was produced by extracting RNA and reverse transcribing it. Clones were read by immunoSEQ multiplex PCR, and TCRdb kept only the in-frame ones, dropping some. Among roughly 120,000 clones, roughly three fifths were seen once, and the ten largest hold 12%. The genes are TRBV30 and TRBJ1-2; possible D gene TRBD1, 6 bases. The sequence was collected from a human donor with alopecia areata. Material: CD8+ T cells sorted from blood, obtained at week 24, from a patient treated with tofacitinib. CDR3 sequence reads: CAWSVPGAGDTF. CDR3 nucleotides: TGTGCCTGGAGTGTACCGGGGGCCGGGGACACCTTC. Full variable domain (remainder filled in from reference TRBV30 and TRBJ1-2): SQTIHQWPATLVQPVGSPLSLECTVEGTSNPNLYWYRQAAGRGLQLLFYSVGIGQISSEVPQNLSASRPQDRQFILSSKKLLLSDSGFYLCAWSVPGAGDTFGSGTRLTVV.